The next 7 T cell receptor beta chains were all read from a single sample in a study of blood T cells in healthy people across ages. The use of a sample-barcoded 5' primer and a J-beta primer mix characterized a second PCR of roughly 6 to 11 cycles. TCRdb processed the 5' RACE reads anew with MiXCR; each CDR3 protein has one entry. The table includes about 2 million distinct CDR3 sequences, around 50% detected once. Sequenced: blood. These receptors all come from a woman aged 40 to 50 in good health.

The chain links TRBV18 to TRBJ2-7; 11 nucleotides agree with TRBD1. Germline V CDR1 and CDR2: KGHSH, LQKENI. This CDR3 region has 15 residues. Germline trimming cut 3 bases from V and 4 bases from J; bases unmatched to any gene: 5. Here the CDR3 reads CASSPGGQGVYEQYF. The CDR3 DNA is TGTGCCAGCTCACCTGGGGGACAGGGGGTTTACGAGCAGTACTTC. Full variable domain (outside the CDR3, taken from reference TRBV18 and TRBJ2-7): NAGVMQNPRHLVRRRGQEARLRCSPMKGHSHVYWYRQLPEEGLKFMVYLQKENIIDESGMPKERFSAEFPKEGPSILRIQQVVRGDSAAYFCASSPGGQGVYEQYFGPGTRLTVT.

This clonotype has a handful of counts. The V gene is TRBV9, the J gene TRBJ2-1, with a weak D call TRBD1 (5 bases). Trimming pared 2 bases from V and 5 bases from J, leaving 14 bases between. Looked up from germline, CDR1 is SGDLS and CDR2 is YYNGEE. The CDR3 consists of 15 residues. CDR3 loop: CASSVQGSLDNEQFF. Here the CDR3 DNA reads TGTGCCAGCAGCGTGCAGGGTTCCTTGGACAATGAGCAGTTCTTC.

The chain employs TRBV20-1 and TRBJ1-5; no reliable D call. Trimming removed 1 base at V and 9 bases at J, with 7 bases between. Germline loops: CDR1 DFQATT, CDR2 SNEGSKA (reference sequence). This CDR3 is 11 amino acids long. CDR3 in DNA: TGCAGTGCTAGAGGGATCATGCCCCAGCATTTT. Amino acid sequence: CSARGIMPQHF.

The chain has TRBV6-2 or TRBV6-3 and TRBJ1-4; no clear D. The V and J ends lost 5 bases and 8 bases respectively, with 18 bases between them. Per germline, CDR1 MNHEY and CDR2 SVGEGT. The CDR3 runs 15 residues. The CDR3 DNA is TGTGCCAGCAGTCCGGACCCTCCTTCCCGCGAAAAACTGTTTTTT. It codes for CASSPDPPSREKLFF.

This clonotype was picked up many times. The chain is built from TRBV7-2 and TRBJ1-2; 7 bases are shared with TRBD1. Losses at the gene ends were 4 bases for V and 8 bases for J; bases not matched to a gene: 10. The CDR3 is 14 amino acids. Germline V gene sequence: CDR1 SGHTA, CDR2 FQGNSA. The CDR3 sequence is CASSSGQDSSGYTF. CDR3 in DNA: TGTGCCAGCAGCTCTGGACAGGACTCTTCAGGCTACACCTTC.

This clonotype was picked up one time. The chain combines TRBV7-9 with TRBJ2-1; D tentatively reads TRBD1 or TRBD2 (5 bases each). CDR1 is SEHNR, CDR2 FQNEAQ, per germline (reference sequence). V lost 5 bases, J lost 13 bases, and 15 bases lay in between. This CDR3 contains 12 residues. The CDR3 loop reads CASSPLGETQFF. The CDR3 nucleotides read TGTGCCAGCAGCCCCCTAGGGGAGACCCAGTTCTTC.

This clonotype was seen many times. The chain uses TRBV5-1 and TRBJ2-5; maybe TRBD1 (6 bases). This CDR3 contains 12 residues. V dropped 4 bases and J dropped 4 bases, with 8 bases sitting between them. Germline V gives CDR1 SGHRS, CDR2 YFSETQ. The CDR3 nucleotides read TGCGCCAGCAGCCAACAGGGAGAGACCCAGTACTTC. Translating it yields CASSQQGETQYF. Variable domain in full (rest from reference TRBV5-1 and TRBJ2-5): KAGVTQTPRYLIKTRGQQVTLSCSPISGHRSVSWYQQTPGQGLQFLFEYFSETQRNKGNFPGRFSGRQFSNSRSEMNVSTLELGDSALYLCASSQQGETQYFGPGTRLLVL.